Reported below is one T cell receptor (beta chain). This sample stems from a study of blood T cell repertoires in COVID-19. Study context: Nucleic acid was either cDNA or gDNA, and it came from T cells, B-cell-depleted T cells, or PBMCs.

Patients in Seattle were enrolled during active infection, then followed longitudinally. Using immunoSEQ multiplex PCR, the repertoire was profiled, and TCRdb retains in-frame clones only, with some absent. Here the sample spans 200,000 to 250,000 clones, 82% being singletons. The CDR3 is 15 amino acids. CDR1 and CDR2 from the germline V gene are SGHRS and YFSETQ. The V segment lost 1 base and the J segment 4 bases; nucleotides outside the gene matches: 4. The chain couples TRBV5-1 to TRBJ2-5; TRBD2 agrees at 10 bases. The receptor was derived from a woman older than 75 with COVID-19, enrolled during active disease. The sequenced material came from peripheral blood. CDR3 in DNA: TGCGCCAGCAGCTTGCCAGCGGGAGGGGGAGAGACCCAGTACTTC. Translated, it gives CASSLPAGGGETQYF.